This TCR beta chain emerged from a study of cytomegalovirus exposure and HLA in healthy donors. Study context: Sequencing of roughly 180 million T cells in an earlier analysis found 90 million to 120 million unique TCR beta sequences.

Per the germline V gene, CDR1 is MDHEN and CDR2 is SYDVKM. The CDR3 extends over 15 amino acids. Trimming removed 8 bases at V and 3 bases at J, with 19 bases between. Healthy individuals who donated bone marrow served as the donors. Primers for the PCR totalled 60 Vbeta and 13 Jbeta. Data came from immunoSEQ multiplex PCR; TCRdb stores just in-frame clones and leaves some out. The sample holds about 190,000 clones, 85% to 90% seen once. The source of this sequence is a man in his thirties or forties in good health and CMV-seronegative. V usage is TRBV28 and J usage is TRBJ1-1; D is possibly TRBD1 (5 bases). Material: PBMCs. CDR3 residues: CASSRAYAGDTEAFF. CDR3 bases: TGTGCCAGCTCCCGAGCTTACGCGGGGGACACTGAAGCTTTCTTT.